The TCR beta chain under discussion was sequenced for a study of beta chain features in type 1 diabetes. The study, taken as a whole, reports: Here, the possible influence of HLA type (on TCRB rearrangement) remained unresolved. The naive, central memory and Treg TCRB repertoires showed an apparent similarity that was greater among patients than among healthy donors.

As every portion of the isolated RNA was reverse transcribed, the sequencing read expressed TCRB transcripts. The protocol was immunoSEQ multiplex PCR, while the TCRdb copy is restricted to in-frame clones and leaves out a portion. The sample consists of 220,000 or so clones, about 63% of them appearing once. Comments on this clone: Its antigen is not identified.

Purity above 95% was achieved in all sorted populations. Sequencing input: naive CD4+ T cells from blood. This receptor was taken from a man aged 30 to 45 in good health.

The CDR3 region is CSGTPDREGNIQYF. In DNA form, the CDR3 reads TGCAGCGGGACTCCGGACAGGGAGGGGAACATTCAGTACTTC. The V gene is TRBV29-1, the J gene TRBJ2-4; possibly TRBD1 for D (8 bases). The germline V and J ends were trimmed by 7 bases and 7 bases, with 20 bases remaining between them. The CDR3 contains 14 residues. Germline values: CDR1 SQVTM, CDR2 ANQGSEA.